This T cell receptor (beta chain) is drawn from a study of blood T cells in healthy people across ages. Whole-study results and caveats: A strong correlation was seen between TCR beta diversity and naive T cell percentage.

The CDR3 extends over 18 amino acids. V lost 0 bases and J lost 2, with 17 bases in between. Germline CDR1 reads SGHVS; CDR2 reads FNYEAQ. Worth noting for this clonotype: As yet, its antigen is unknown.

Each sample gave at least 6.5 million isolated PBMCs. Using a J-beta primer mix together with a sample-barcoded 5' primer, a second PCR was run for about 6 to 12 cycles. Researchers report that each sample yielded at least 2.5 million CDR3-containing paired-end reads. MiXCR, applied by TCRdb to the 5' RACE reads, yields one record per CDR3 protein. The repertoire holds approximately 1,700,000 distinct CDR3 sequences, with about 39% as singletons. The chain couples TRBV7-6 to TRBJ2-1, with D perhaps matching TRBD1 (6 bases). The specimen was blood. This TCR was sampled from a human donor in good health. The CDR3 region is CASSLAGGSAGTYNEQFF. The CDR3 DNA reads as TGTGCCAGCAGCTTAGCTGGGGGCTCAGCAGGGACCTACAATGAGCAGTTCTTC.